These 30 T cell receptor beta chains were all obtained from the same sample, sequenced in a study of T cell responses to AZD1222 COVID-19 vaccine (dated by TCRdb to the early 2020s). The time point label corresponds to: baseline before first vaccination. To prepare the library, the immunoSEQ multiplex PCR assay was applied. The source is immuneACCESS, and TCRdb retained only in-frame sequences with V and J called. Part of the clones is not carried over; for the studies checked, unresolved V genes explain less than half of this, and the remainder is unexplained. For this sample there are 120,000 or so clones; 90% appear just once. Clones ranked in the top ten supply roughly 7% of the sample. The specimen comprised peripheral blood, sampled on day 0 of AZD1222 vaccination. These receptors were obtained from an adult in good health.

This clone was recorded once. V is TRBV10-3 and J is TRBJ1-4; D is perhaps TRBD1 (5 bases). Germline-derived CDR1 and CDR2 are ENHRY and SYGVKD. This CDR3 has 11 amino acids. Trimming took 3 bases from V and 11 from J, leaving 7 bases between them. CDR3 amino acids: CAISEEGKLFF. As DNA, the CDR3 is TGTGCCATCAGTGAAGAGGGGAAACTGTTTTTT.

This chain links TRBV28 with TRBJ2-1; possibly TRBD1 for D (5 bases). The germline V gene has CDR1 MDHEN and CDR2 SYDVKM. V shed 8 bases and J shed 6 bases, with 20 bases lying between them. The CDR3 is 15 amino acids. Here the CDR3 DNA reads TGTGCCAGCTGTCAAACCATCAGGGTCTGCAATGAGCAGTTCTTC. Protein product: CASCQTIRVCNEQFF.

The V and J genes are TRBV5-1 and TRBJ1-2; 9 positions agree with TRBD1. J lost 1 base, V lost 3 bases, and 1 base had no gene match. The germline V gene has CDR1 SGHRS and CDR2 YFSETQ. The CDR3 is 14 amino acids. CDR3 amino acids: CASSWDRVNYGYTF. The CDR3 region has the DNA TGCGCCAGCAGCTGGGACAGGGTTAACTATGGCTACACCTTC.

This clone appeared once. The chain employs TRBV19 and TRBJ2-6; perhaps D is TRBD1 or TRBD2 (5 bases each). This CDR3 has 16 amino acids. The V gene's germline CDR1 is LNHDA and CDR2 SQIVND (reference sequence). Deletions cut 1 base from V and 4 bases from J, with 11 bases between. This chain's CDR3 is CASSIARGTGANVLTF. The CDR3 bases are TGTGCCAGTAGTATAGCGAGGGGAACGGGGGCCAACGTCCTGACTTTC.

This clone was found once. The chain employs TRBV10-2 and TRBJ1-6, with TRBD1 matching 10 bases. The germline V gene has CDR1 WSHSY and CDR2 SAAADI. The CDR3 runs 15 residues. V was clipped by 6 bases and J by 9 bases; unmatched bases: 8. The CDR3: CASSNRQGAVSPLHF. The DNA for the CDR3 is TGCGCCAGCAGCAATAGACAGGGGGCAGTTTCACCCCTCCACTTT.

This clone was detected only once. Here the CDR3 DNA reads TGCGCCAGCAGTGCACTGGGACAGGGGGCTTCTGGCTACACCTTC. Translating it yields CASSALGQGASGYTF. The gene calls are TRBV4-1 and TRBJ1-2; 12 bases align to TRBD1. After removal of 6 bases from V and 7 bases from J, the junction contained 9 bases not matched to a gene. The CDR3 has 15 residues. Germline V gene data show CDR1 as MGHRA and CDR2 as YSYEKL.

This rearrangement joins TRBV28 to TRBJ1-5; 7 nucleotides line up with TRBD1. Germline V gene lookup returns CDR1 MDHEN and CDR2 SYDVKM. V lost 5 bases to trimming and J lost 1 base; unmatched junction nucleotides: 8. The CDR3 is 16 residues long. CDR3 sequence: CASSPLDRASNQPQHF. For the CDR3, the DNA is TGTGCCAGCAGTCCACTCGACAGGGCAAGCAATCAGCCCCAGCATTTT.

The J gene is TRBJ2-5, the V gene TRBV10-1; 9 bases are shared with TRBD1. V shed 0 bases and J 2 bases; nucleotides not matched to a gene: 4. CDR1 WNHNN and CDR2 SYGVQD come from the germline V gene (reference sequence). The CDR3 is made up of 16 amino acids. The CDR3 sequence is CASSESGGQGQETQYF. CDR3 in DNA: TGCGCCAGCAGTGAGTCGGGGGGACAGGGACAAGAGACCCAGTACTTC.

The chain couples TRBV7-9 to TRBJ2-5; D may be TRBD2 (6 bases). Deletions cut 3 bases from V and 2 bases from J, with 10 bases between. The CDR3 consists of 14 residues. Germline CDR1 SEHNR, CDR2 FQNEAQ (reference sequence). The chain's CDR3 is CASSLRELQETQYF. CDR3 DNA: TGTGCCAGCAGCTTGCGGGAATTGCAAGAGACCCAGTACTTC.

The chain links TRBV30 to TRBJ2-3; 10 bases are shared with TRBD2. Losses at the gene ends were 2 bases for V and 3 bases for J; bases not matched to a gene: 5. Germline CDR1 GTSNPN, CDR2 SVGIG (reference sequence). This CDR3 spans 15 amino acids. The CDR3 here is CAWSRTSGVTDTQYF. DNA of the CDR3: TGTGCCTGGAGTCGGACTAGCGGAGTAACAGATACGCAGTATTTT. The complete variable domain, with remaining parts taken from reference TRBV30 and TRBJ2-3, reads SQTIHQWPATLVQPVGSPLSLECTVEGTSNPNLYWYRQAAGRGLQLLFYSVGIGQISSEVPQNLSASRPQDRQFILSSKKLLLSDSGFYLCAWSRTSGVTDTQYFGPGTRLTVL.

This chain connects TRBV7-9 to TRBJ2-7; the match to TRBD2 covers 14 bases. CDR3 length: 16 residues. Looked up from germline, CDR1 is SEHNR and CDR2 is FQNEAQ (reference sequence). Unmatched junction bases numbered 6, after V lost 1 base and J lost 7 bases. CDR3 protein: CASSLGGLAGVGEQYF. CDR3 DNA: TGTGCCAGCAGCTTAGGGGGACTAGCGGGAGTGGGTGAGCAGTACTTC.

This chain joins TRBV3-1 (or the pseudogene TRBV3-2) and TRBJ1-6; unclear D gene. V was shortened by 2 bases and J by 4 bases, with 3 bases between the two germline ends. This CDR3 has 13 amino acids. Germline values: CDR1 LGHDT, CDR2 YNNKEL (reference sequence). CDR3 coding DNA: TGTGCCAGCAGCCAATTTTATAATTCACCCCTCCACTTT. The encoded protein is CASSQFYNSPLHF.

The V call is TRBV7-2, the J call TRBJ2-7; D not resolved. Per the germline V gene, CDR1 is SGHTA and CDR2 is FQGNSA. CDR3 length equals 13 residues. Trimming shortened V by 4 bases and J by 5 bases, and 12 bases separated the two germline ends. CDR3 region: CASSSPITDEQYF. As DNA, the CDR3 is TGTGCCAGCAGCTCCCCCATCACGGACGAGCAGTACTTC.

The chain joins TRBV21-1 to TRBJ2-4. TRBV21-1 is labeled a pseudogene. This CDR3 region has 15 residues. The CDR3 loop reads CASSSKGEEGNIQYF. The CDR3 DNA sequence: TGTGCCAGCAGCTCCAAGGGGGAGGAGGGGAACATTCAGTACTTC.

This chain joins TRBV19 and TRBJ2-2; D unresolved. The germline V gene has CDR1 LNHDA and CDR2 SQIVND (reference sequence). The V and J ends lost 3 bases and 1 base respectively, with 6 bases between them. This CDR3 is 14 amino acids long. CDR3 sequence (DNA): TGTGCCAGTAGTATCCTAGAGAACACCGGGGAGCTGTTTTTT. The encoded protein is CASSILENTGELFF.

The chain recombines TRBV18 with TRBJ1-4, with 7 bases fitting TRBD1. The V gene end was trimmed by 5 bases and the J gene end by 8 bases; junction bases not matched to a gene: 11. The CDR3 contains 15 residues. Germline V lookup: CDR1 KGHSH, CDR2 LQKENI. The CDR3 coding sequence is TGTGCCAGCTCATCCTACAGGGGCTTCGGGGAAAAACTGTTTTTT. Its protein product is CASSSYRGFGEKLFF.

This clone appeared a few times. The chain joins TRBV5-1 to TRBJ1-2, with D possibly matching TRBD1 (5 bases). Deletions cut 4 bases from V and 6 bases from J, with 16 bases between. The CDR3 is 14 residues long. Germline V gene sequence: CDR1 SGHRS, CDR2 YFSETQ. The CDR3 sequence is CASSLDSVVNGYTF. As DNA, the CDR3 is TGCGCCAGCAGCCTTGACAGTGTTGTGAATGGCTACACCTTC.

This chain links TRBV21-1 with TRBJ2-7; the table's D call of TRBD1 was not tested on the DNA. TRBV21-1 is an annotated pseudogene. The CDR3 consists of 16 residues. For the CDR3, the DNA is TGTGCCAGCAGCCCGGCAGGGACAGGCGACCCCTACGAGCAGTACTTC. Protein: CASSPAGTGDPYEQYF.

This chain connects TRBV29-1 to TRBJ2-3; D unresolved. The CDR3 is 12 residues long. Trimming took off 1 base at V and 3 bases at J, with 5 bases between the two ends. CDR1 is SQVTM and CDR2 is ANQGSEA in the germline V gene. CDR3 residues: CSVEADTDTQYF. The DNA for the CDR3 is TGCAGCGTTGAAGCAGATACAGATACGCAGTATTTT.

V is TRBV7-3 and J is TRBJ2-2, with 7 bases lining up with TRBD2. Germline V gene lookup returns CDR1 SGHTA and CDR2 FQGTGA. Losses at the gene ends were 3 bases for V and 4 bases for J; bases not matched to a gene: 8. This CDR3 region has 16 residues. The CDR3 loop is CASSLIVGGSTGELFF. Here the CDR3 DNA reads TGTGCCAGCAGCTTGATAGTGGGCGGGAGCACCGGGGAGCTGTTTTTT.

V usage is TRBV19 and J usage is TRBJ2-5; 7 bases are shared with TRBD1. V lost 4 bases, J lost 3 bases, and 2 bases stayed unmatched. Germline CDR1 and CDR2: LNHDA and SQIVND (reference sequence). This CDR3 is 13 amino acids long. CDR3 in amino acids: CASSSQGEETQYF. The CDR3 coding sequence is TGTGCCAGTAGTAGCCAGGGGGAAGAGACCCAGTACTTC.

The J gene is TRBJ1-2, the V gene TRBV28; 9 bases are shared with TRBD1. This CDR3 is built from 14 residues. V dropped 6 bases and J dropped 4; count of bases not matched to a gene: 6. The germline V gene has CDR1 MDHEN and CDR2 SYDVKM. The CDR3 loop is CASSPEGQGYGYTF. In nucleotides, the CDR3 is TGTGCCAGCAGCCCGGAGGGACAGGGCTATGGCTACACCTTC.

This clone was seen just once. The chain uses TRBV20-1 and TRBJ2-6; D uncertain. This CDR3 is built from 15 residues. Germline lookup yields CDR1 DFQATT and CDR2 SNEGSKA (reference sequence). V was trimmed by 3 bases and J by 0 bases, leaving 9 bases between them. CDR3 sequence: CSASIRSSGANVLTF. The CDR3 DNA reads as TGCAGTGCTAGTATTAGGAGCTCTGGGGCCAACGTCCTGACTTTC.

This chain connects TRBV5-6 to TRBJ1-1, with 8 positions matching TRBD1. J gave up 1 base and V 2 bases, and 7 bases lay outside the gene matches. The length of the CDR3 is 16 residues. Germline V CDR1 and CDR2: SGHDT, YYEEEE. The DNA for the CDR3 is TGTGCCAGCAGCTTATGGACAGGGTTGGGGAACACTGAAGCTTTCTTT. Its protein is CASSLWTGLGNTEAFF. Variable domain in full (rest from reference TRBV5-6 and TRBJ1-1): DAGVTQSPTHLIKTRGQQVTLRCSPKSGHDTVSWYQQALGQGPQFIFQYYEEEERQRGNFPDRFSGHQFPNYSSELNVNALLLGDSALYLCASSLWTGLGNTEAFFGQGTRLTVV.

In this sample, this clone turned up a few times. The J gene is TRBJ2-7, the V gene TRBV29-1; TRBD2 aligns across 9 bases. Germline V gene lookup returns CDR1 SQVTM and CDR2 ANQGSEA. The V segment lost 7 bases and the J segment 4 bases; nucleotides outside the gene matches: 5. CDR3 size: 12 residues. The CDR3 region is CSASGAGYEQYF. Written as DNA, the CDR3 is TGCAGCGCTAGCGGGGCAGGTTACGAGCAGTACTTC.

The chain has TRBV3-1 (or the pseudogene TRBV3-2) and TRBJ2-5; the D gene is possibly TRBD1 (5 bases). Germline CDR1 is LGHDT and CDR2 is YNNKEL (reference sequence). Between the trimmed V and J ends, which lost 0 bases and 1 base, there was a span of 15 bases. The CDR3 runs to 17 residues. For the CDR3, the DNA is TGTGCCAGCAGCCAAGATGCCAGGGCGGAGACCCAAGAGACCCAGTACTTC. This encodes CASSQDARAETQETQYF.

This chain connects TRBV10-3 to TRBJ2-1; D is unresolved. This CDR3 is built from 15 residues. Trimming left V 0 bases short and J 1 base short, with 7 bases between. Germline CDR1 is ENHRY and CDR2 is SYGVKD. The CDR3 loop reads CAISESTISYNEQFF. The DNA of the CDR3 is TGTGCCATCAGTGAGTCGACGATATCCTACAATGAGCAGTTCTTC.

The table lists this clone with a few counts. J is TRBJ2-7 and V is TRBV23-1, with D hard to call. TRBV23-1 qualifies as an ORF whose function is uncertain. The CDR3 consists of 16 residues. V was cut by 1 base and J by 0 bases, with 13 bases left in between. This CDR3 reads CASSQYGSFNSYEQYF. For the CDR3, the DNA is TGCGCCAGCAGTCAATACGGCAGCTTTAACTCCTACGAGCAGTACTTC.

V is TRBV13 and J is TRBJ2-6; 11 bases line up with TRBD1. The V and J ends lost 7 bases and 0 bases, in that order; junction bases with no gene match: 8. CDR3 length: 18 residues. Per germline, CDR1 PRHDT and CDR2 FYEKMQ (reference sequence). The CDR3 spells CASNLRDRGISGANVLTF. CDR3 in DNA: TGTGCCAGCAACCTCCGGGACAGGGGGATCTCTGGGGCCAACGTCCTGACTTTC.

J is TRBJ1-4 and V is TRBV11-2; 8 bases align to TRBD1. Germline assignment: CDR1 SGHAT and CDR2 FQNNGV. The CDR3 has 14 residues. V shed 5 bases, J shed 2 bases, and the junction held 1 base outside the gene matches. In nucleotides, the CDR3 is TGTGCCAGCAGCCGACAGGGGACTAATGAAAAACTGTTTTTT. Translation: CASSRQGTNEKLFF.